The source of this T cell receptor beta chain is a study of T cells in Graves' hyperthyroidism and ophthalmopathy. The table lists this clonotype with many counts. RNA transcripts yielded amplified TCR beta CDR3 regions. The TCR CDR3 was amplified in a first-round RT-PCR using the HTBI primer set. TCRdb reanalysed the multiplex PCR reads using MiXCR and keeps one entry per CDR3 protein. The sample lists about 590,000 distinct CDR3 sequences, more than 13% seen once, with roughly 6.9% in the top ten. Germline CDR1 is SGHRS and CDR2 is YFSETQ. Trimming left V 0 bases short and J 5 bases short, with 14 bases between. The CDR3 is made up of 15 amino acids.

This receptor was obtained from a woman in her late teens or twenties with Graves' ophthalmopathy. The rearrangement links TRBV5-1 to TRBJ1-1; unclear D gene. Sequenced input: blood. The CDR3 spells CASSLALLGETEAFF. In DNA form, the CDR3 reads TGCGCCAGCAGCTTGGCTTTATTAGGAGAGACTGAAGCTTTCTTT.